This note documents a single T cell receptor beta chain sequence. The sample belongs to a study of T cell repertoires in aging, cancer and after chemotherapy. A mixed TRB-A/B primer pool amplified rearranged TRB by multiplex touch-down PCR. TCRdb processed the multiplex PCR reads anew with MiXCR; each CDR3 protein has one entry. The repertoire consists of 5,500 to 7,000 distinct CDR3 sequences, with around 30% occurring once and the leading ten covering around 8.3%. Amplification of TCR beta used genomic DNA extracted from peripheral blood. The CDR3 runs to 18 residues. Germline V lookup: CDR1 SGHRS, CDR2 YFSETQ. Trimming left V 0 bases short and J 6 bases short, with 22 bases between.

This TCR was recovered from a human donor with a blood cancer. The rearrangement joins TRBV5-1 to TRBJ2-1, with a weak D call TRBD2 (6 bases). The specimen was blood. CDR3 nucleotide sequence: TGCGCCAGCAGCTTGGGCCTTACCGGGACTCTTAAACCCAATGAGCAGTTCTTC. It specifies CASSLGLTGTLKPNEQFF.